In its sample, the clone carrying this TCR beta chain is medium-sized. TCR beta CDR3 was amplified from genomic DNA by two-round multiplex PCR. Used in first-round PCR were primers specific to each TRBV and TRBJ gene. TCRdb ran MiXCR on the multiplex PCR reads and lists one entry per CDR3 protein. The table records about 14,000 distinct CDR3 sequences, roughly 29% of them present only once. This sample is part of a study of prognosis after radiotherapy for stage I lung cancer. For the study at large: With about a dozen men and several women, the cohort's median age was roughly 75 years, range about 53–85.

V lost 6 bases and J lost 1; bases outside the gene matches: 10. This CDR3 has 17 residues. Germline CDR1 reads MNHNS; CDR2 reads SASEGT. The specimen comprised PBMCs, sampled before or after stereotactic body radiation therapy (not recorded which). V gene TRBV6-1 combines with J gene TRBJ2-3, with 10 bases matching TRBD2. The sequence derives from a donor over 45 with non-small cell lung cancer. CDR3 nucleotide sequence: TGTGCCAGCAGGATACATCACGGGACTAGCGGCACAGATACGCAGTATTTT. Translated: CASRIHHGTSGTDTQYF.